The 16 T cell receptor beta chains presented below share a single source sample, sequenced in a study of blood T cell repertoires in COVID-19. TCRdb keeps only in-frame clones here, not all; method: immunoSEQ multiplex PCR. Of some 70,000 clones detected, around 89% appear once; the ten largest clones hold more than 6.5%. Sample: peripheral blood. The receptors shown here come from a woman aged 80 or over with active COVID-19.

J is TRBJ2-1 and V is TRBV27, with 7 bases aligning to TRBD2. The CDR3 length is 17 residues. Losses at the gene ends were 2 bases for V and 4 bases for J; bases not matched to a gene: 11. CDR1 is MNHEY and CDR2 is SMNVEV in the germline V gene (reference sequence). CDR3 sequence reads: CASSLGWRGGRYNEQFF. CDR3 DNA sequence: TGTGCCAGCAGTTTAGGTTGGCGGGGAGGGAGGTACAATGAGCAGTTCTTC.

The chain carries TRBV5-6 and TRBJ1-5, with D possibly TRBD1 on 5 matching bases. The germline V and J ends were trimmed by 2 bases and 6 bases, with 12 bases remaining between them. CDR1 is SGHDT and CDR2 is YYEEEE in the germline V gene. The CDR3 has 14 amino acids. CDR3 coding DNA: TGTGCCAGCAGCTTAAAGGGGATGGGTCAGCCCCAGCATTTT. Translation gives CASSLKGMGQPQHF.

The CDR3 coding sequence is TGTGCCAGCAGCCCCCCAGGAGGGGACCCGAAGCAGTTCTTC. Protein sequence: CASSPPGGDPKQFF. The chain links TRBV7-2 to TRBJ2-1, with D possibly TRBD2 on 6 matching bases. The CDR3 is 14 amino acids. Germline assignment: CDR1 SGHTA and CDR2 FQGNSA. Trimming took 5 bases from V and 11 from J, leaving 19 bases between them. The complete variable domain, with remaining parts taken from reference TRBV7-2 and TRBJ2-1, reads GAGVSQSPSNKVTEKGKDVELRCDPISGHTALYWYRQSLGQGLEFLIYFQGNSAPDKSGLPSDRFSAERTGGSVSTLTIQRTQQEDSAVYLCASSPPGGDPKQFFGPGTRLTVL.

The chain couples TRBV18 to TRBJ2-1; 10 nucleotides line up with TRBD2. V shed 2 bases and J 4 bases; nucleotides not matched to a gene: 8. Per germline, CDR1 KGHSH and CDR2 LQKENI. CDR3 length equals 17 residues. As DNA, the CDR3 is TGTGCCAGCTCACCATATCAAGCGGGAGGGCCGTACAATGAGCAGTTCTTC. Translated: CASSPYQAGGPYNEQFF.

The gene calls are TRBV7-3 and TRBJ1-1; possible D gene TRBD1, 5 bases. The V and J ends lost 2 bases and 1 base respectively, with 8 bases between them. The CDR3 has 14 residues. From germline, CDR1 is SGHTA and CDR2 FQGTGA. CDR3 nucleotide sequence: TGTGCCAGCAGCTTATTAGGGGAGAACACTGAAGCTTTCTTT. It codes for CASSLLGENTEAFF.

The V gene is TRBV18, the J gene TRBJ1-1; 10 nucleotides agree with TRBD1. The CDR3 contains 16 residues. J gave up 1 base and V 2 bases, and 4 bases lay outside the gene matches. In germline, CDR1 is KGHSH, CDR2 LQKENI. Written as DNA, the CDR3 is TGTGCCAGCTCACCAGGACAGGGGGTGAGGAACACTGAAGCTTTCTTT. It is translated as CASSPGQGVRNTEAFF.

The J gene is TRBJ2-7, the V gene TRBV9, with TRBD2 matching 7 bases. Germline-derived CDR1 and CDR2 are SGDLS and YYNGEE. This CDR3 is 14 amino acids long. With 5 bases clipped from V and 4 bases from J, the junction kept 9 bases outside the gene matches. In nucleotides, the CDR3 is TGTGCCAGCAGTCGTAGGGAGGGGAGGTACGAGCAGTACTTC. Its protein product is CASSRREGRYEQYF.

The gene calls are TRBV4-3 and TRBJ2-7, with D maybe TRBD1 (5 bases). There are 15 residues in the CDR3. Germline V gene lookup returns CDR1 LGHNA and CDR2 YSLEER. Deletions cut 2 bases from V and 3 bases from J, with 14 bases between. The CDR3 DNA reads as TGCGCCAGCAGCCAATCTGACAGACCCGACTACGAGCAGTACTTC. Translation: CASSQSDRPDYEQYF.

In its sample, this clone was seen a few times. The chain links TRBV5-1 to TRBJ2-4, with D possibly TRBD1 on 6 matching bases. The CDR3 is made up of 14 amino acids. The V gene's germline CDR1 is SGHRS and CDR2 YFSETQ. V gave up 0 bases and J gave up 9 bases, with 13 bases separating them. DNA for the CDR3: TGCGCCAGCAGCTTGGACCGGGACACCGGCATTCAGTACTTC. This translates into CASSLDRDTGIQYF.

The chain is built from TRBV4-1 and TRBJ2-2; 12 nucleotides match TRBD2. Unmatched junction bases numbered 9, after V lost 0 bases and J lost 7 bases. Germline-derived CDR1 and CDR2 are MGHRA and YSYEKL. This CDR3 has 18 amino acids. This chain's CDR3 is CASSQDPGTSGRNGELFF. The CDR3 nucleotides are TGCGCCAGCAGCCAAGATCCAGGAACTAGCGGGAGGAACGGGGAGCTGTTTTTT.

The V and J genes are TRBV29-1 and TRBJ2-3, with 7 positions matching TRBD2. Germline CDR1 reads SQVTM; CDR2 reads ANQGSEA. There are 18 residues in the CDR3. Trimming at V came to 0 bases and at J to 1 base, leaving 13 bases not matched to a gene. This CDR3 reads CSVEERLAEWGGTDTQYF. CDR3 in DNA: TGCAGCGTTGAAGAACGGCTAGCGGAATGGGGAGGCACAGATACGCAGTATTTT.

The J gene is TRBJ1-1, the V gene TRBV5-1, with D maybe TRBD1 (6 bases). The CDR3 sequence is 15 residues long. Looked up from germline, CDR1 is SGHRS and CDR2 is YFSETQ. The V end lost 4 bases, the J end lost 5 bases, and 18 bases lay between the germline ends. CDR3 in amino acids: CASSGQQGQLTEAFF. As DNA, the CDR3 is TGCGCCAGCAGCGGTCAACAGGGCCAGCTAACTGAAGCTTTCTTT.

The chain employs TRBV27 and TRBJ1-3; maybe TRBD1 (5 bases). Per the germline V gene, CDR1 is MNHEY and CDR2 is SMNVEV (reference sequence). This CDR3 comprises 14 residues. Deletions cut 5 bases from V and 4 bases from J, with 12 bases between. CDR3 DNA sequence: TGTGCCAGCAGTCCGCGAGACAGAGGAAACACCATATATTTT. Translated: CASSPRDRGNTIYF.

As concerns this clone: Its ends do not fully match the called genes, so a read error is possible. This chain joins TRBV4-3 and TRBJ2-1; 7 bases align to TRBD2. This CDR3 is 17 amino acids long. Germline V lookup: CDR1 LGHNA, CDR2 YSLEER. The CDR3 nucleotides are TGCGCCAGCAGCCAAGAACGGCTGAGACTAGCCTATAATGAGCAGTTCTTC. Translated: CASSQERLRLAYNEQFF.

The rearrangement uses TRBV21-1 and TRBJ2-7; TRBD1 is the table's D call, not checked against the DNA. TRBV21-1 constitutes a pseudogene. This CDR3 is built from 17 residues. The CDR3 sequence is CASSTHRAGGRTYEQYF. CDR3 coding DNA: TGTGCCAGCAGCACACACCGAGCAGGGGGCAGGACCTACGAGCAGTACTTC.

The CDR3, as DNA: TGTGCCATCAGTGAGTCGGAGGGCTGGATTGAGACCCAGTACTTC. It specifies CAISESEGWIETQYF. The chain is built from TRBV10-3 and TRBJ2-5; a possible D gene is TRBD2 (6 bases). V was shortened by 0 bases and J by 5 bases, with 13 bases between the two germline ends. CDR3 length: 15 residues. Germline loops: CDR1 ENHRY, CDR2 SYGVKD.